The 3 T cell receptor beta chains given below trace back to one sample, sequenced in a study of graft-versus-host responses after intestinal transplantation. No cognate antigen is known for these TCRs. Sequencing was performed with immunoSEQ multiplex PCR; in TCRdb, only in-frame clones are kept and a portion is missing. The sample gives about 90,000 clones, under 85% of which show up once; about 17% is in the top ten. This sample comprised unstimulated CD8+ T cells sorted from spleen or lymph node cells, obtained before intestinal transplant. All receptors derive from a human donor who received an intestinal transplant.

This chain links TRBV19 with TRBJ2-7; D is undetermined. V was shortened by 2 bases and J by 2 bases, with 10 bases between the two germline ends. This CDR3 contains 14 residues. Germline V gene data show CDR1 as LNHDA and CDR2 as SQIVND (reference sequence). The CDR3 region is CASSIFPGPYEQYF. CDR3 in DNA: TGTGCCAGTAGTATATTCCCAGGACCCTACGAGCAGTACTTC.

The chain recombines TRBV30 with TRBJ1-2; D unclear. CDR3 length: 13 residues. Germline CDR1 GTSNPN, CDR2 SVGIG (reference sequence). The V end was cut by 5 bases, the J end by 8 bases, with 18 bases between. The CDR3 sequence: CAWDPTLNLGYTF. The CDR3 DNA reads TGTGCCTGGGATCCCACTTTAAACCTCGGCTACACCTTC. Complete variable domain (other parts from reference TRBV30 and TRBJ1-2): SQTIHQWPATLVQPVGSPLSLECTVEGTSNPNLYWYRQAAGRGLQLLFYSVGIGQISSEVPQNLSASRPQDRQFILSSKKLLLSDSGFYLCAWDPTLNLGYTFGSGTRLTVV.

The CDR3 coding sequence is TGTGCCAGCAGTTTTCAGGGAAGGGAGACCCAGTACTTC. Translation gives CASSFQGRETQYF. This chain links TRBV28 with TRBJ2-5, with D perhaps TRBD1 (5 bases). The CDR3 covers 13 residues. With 3 bases removed from V and 5 bases from J, the gap between germline ends came to 10 bases. Germline V gene lookup returns CDR1 MDHEN and CDR2 SYDVKM.